These 19 T cell receptor beta chains share one sample of origin, sequenced in a study of T cells in Graves' hyperthyroidism and ophthalmopathy. TCR beta CDR3 sequences were amplified from RNA transcripts. HTBI primers were employed in a first-round RT-PCR of the TCR CDR3. TCRdb recomputed calls from the multiplex PCR reads with MiXCR, one row per CDR3 protein. The table records 90,000 to 120,000 distinct CDR3 sequences, about a sixth of them present only once. The sample taken for sequencing was blood. The receptor set was obtained from a woman aged 45-65 years with Graves' hyperthyroidism.

V usage is TRBV20-1 and J usage is TRBJ2-7; 11 bases are shared with TRBD1. V lost 6 bases to trimming and J lost 4 bases; unmatched junction nucleotides: 5. Germline V gene sequence: CDR1 DFQATT, CDR2 SNEGSKA (reference sequence). The CDR3 runs 13 residues. The chain's CDR3 is CSAWDRGVYEQYF. CDR3 coding DNA: TGCAGTGCGTGGGACAGGGGGGTTTACGAGCAGTACTTC.

At least ten counts were recorded for this clonotype. This chain connects TRBV4-1 to TRBJ2-1; D unresolved. CDR1 is MGHRA and CDR2 is YSYEKL in the germline V gene. The length of the CDR3 is 11 residues. V gave up 1 base and J gave up 11 bases, with 6 bases separating them. CDR3 DNA: TGCGCCAGCAGCCAAGTCGGTAAGCAGTTCTTC. Translation gives CASSQVGKQFF.

This clonotype was observed many times. The chain is built from TRBV2 and TRBJ2-5; 14 nucleotides agree with TRBD2. The CDR3 is 16 residues long. Germline V lookup: CDR1 SNHLY, CDR2 FYNNEI. V lost 6 bases and J lost 3; bases outside the gene matches: 6. CDR3 DNA sequence: TGTGCCAGCAGGAGAGGGACTAGCGGGAGAGAAGAGACCCAGTACTTC. This sequence encodes CASRRGTSGREETQYF. Complete variable domain (other parts from reference TRBV2 and TRBJ2-5): EPEVTQTPSHQVTQMGQEVILRCVPISNHLYFYWYRQILGQKVEFLVSFYNNEISEKSEIFDDQFSVERPDGSNFTLKIRSTKLEDSAMYFCASRRGTSGREETQYFGPGTRLLVL.

The rearrangement uses TRBV27 and TRBJ2-7; 7 bases align to TRBD1. Germline V lookup: CDR1 MNHEY, CDR2 SMNVEV (reference sequence). There are 16 residues in the CDR3. The J segment lost 4 bases and the V segment lost 7 bases, leaving 16 bases of the junction unmatched. This CDR3 reads CASTQQTGNGKYEQYF. In DNA form, the CDR3 reads TGTGCCAGCACCCAACAGACAGGGAACGGGAAATACGAGCAGTACTTC.

This clonotype was seen at least ten times. The V call is TRBV20-1, the J call TRBJ2-2; 9 bases map to TRBD1. This CDR3 comprises 14 residues. Germline V gene lookup returns CDR1 DFQATT and CDR2 SNEGSKA (reference sequence). The ends lost 6 bases at V and 1 base at J; junction bases unmatched: 3. The CDR3 region is CSAQGQGNTGELFF. Here the CDR3 DNA reads TGCAGTGCGCAGGGACAGGGGAACACCGGGGAGCTGTTTTTT.

This clonotype was observed many times. This chain joins TRBV20-1 and TRBJ1-2; 10 bases are a match to TRBD1. Germline V lookup: CDR1 DFQATT, CDR2 SNEGSKA (reference sequence). The CDR3 consists of 13 residues. With 4 bases clipped from V and 6 bases from J, the junction kept 5 bases outside the gene matches. The CDR3 is CSAIRDRGNGYTF. The CDR3 nucleotides read TGCAGTGCTATCCGGGACAGGGGAAATGGCTACACCTTC.

The sample holds many counts of this clonotype. The chain recombines TRBV6-1 with TRBJ1-2, with D unclear. The CDR3 totals 12 residues. Germline CDR1 MNHNS, CDR2 SASEGT. Trimming removed 3 bases at V and 8 bases at J, with 10 bases between. CDR3 nucleotides: TGTGCCAGCAGTGAGGGATCTGGCGGCTACACCTTC. Translation gives CASSEGSGGYTF.

The J gene is TRBJ2-3, the V gene TRBV5-1, with 12 bases that match TRBD2. CDR1 and CDR2 from the germline V gene are SGHRS and YFSETQ. Trimming cost V 3 bases and J 1 base; bases outside gene matches: 15. This CDR3 is built from 20 residues. CDR3 region: CASSYWQRPLAGGGTDTQYF. CDR3 in DNA: TGCGCCAGCAGCTATTGGCAACGCCCACTAGCGGGAGGCGGCACAGATACGCAGTATTTT.

This clonotype came up many times. The genes are TRBV3-1 and TRBJ2-7, with 8 bases lining up with TRBD1. Unmatched junction bases numbered 2, after V lost 0 bases and J lost 7 bases. The length of the CDR3 is 13 residues. Germline V gene lookup returns CDR1 LGHDT and CDR2 YNNKEL (reference sequence). The CDR3 loop is CASSQEWDREQYF. The CDR3 nucleotides read TGTGCCAGCAGCCAAGAGTGGGACAGGGAGCAGTACTTC.

This clonotype was recorded at least ten times. The CDR3 coding sequence is TGCAGCGTCGGTGGACAGGAGCAAGAGACCCAGTACTTC. It translates to CSVGGQEQETQYF. The chain uses TRBV29-1 and TRBJ2-5; 7 bases fit TRBD1. V lost 6 bases and J lost 2; bases outside the gene matches: 6. In germline, CDR1 is SQVTM, CDR2 ANQGSEA. The CDR3 length is 13 residues.

In this sample, this clonotype turned up many times. The chain uses TRBV3-1 and TRBJ2-4; D gene uncertain. CDR1 LGHDT and CDR2 YNNKEL come from the germline V gene (reference sequence). V was cut by 1 base and J by 6 bases, with 4 bases left in between. There are 12 residues in the CDR3. CDR3 in amino acids: CASSQGGNIQYF. CDR3 sequence (DNA): TGTGCCAGCAGCCAAGGGGGAAACATTCAGTACTTC.

This clonotype was counted many times. The chain employs TRBV18 and TRBJ2-5; TRBD1 matches 7 bases. The CDR3 runs to 14 residues. CDR1 is KGHSH, CDR2 LQKENI, per germline. V shed 6 bases and J 4 bases; nucleotides not matched to a gene: 8. The CDR3 reads CASSNPGQRETQYF. The DNA of the CDR3 is TGTGCCAGCTCCAACCCGGGACAGCGAGAGACCCAGTACTTC.

This clonotype has at least ten counts. The chain combines TRBV6-1 with TRBJ2-7; tentative D call: TRBD1 (6 bases). CDR3 length: 12 amino acids. Germline CDR1 MNHNS, CDR2 SASEGT. V gave up 6 bases and J gave up 4 bases, with 10 bases separating them. The CDR3 nucleotides read TGTGCCAGCAGAGAGACAGGTTACGAGCAGTACTTC. This codes for CASRETGYEQYF.

There are many counts of this clonotype. J is TRBJ2-1 and V is TRBV24-1; possible D gene TRBD2, 5 bases. CDR3 length: 13 residues. V gave up 3 bases and J gave up 5 bases, with 7 bases separating them. CDR1 is KGHDR and CDR2 is SFDVKD in the germline V gene. Written as DNA, the CDR3 is TGTGCCACCAGTGATGGGAGCCACAATGAGCAGTTCTTC. Amino acid sequence: CATSDGSHNEQFF.

This clonotype was found many times. The rearrangement links TRBV7-8 to TRBJ2-7, with 12 positions matching TRBD2. The germline CDR1 and CDR2 sequences are SGHVS and FQNEAQ. The CDR3 spans 14 residues. V trimming: 5 bases; J trimming: 3 bases; junction bases outside the gene matches: 2. The DNA for the CDR3 is TGTGCCAGCAGCATGGGACTAGCGGGCTACGAGCAGTACGTC. Translation: CASSMGLAGYEQYV.

This clonotype has a count of ten or more. The V gene is TRBV13, the J gene TRBJ2-1, with D maybe TRBD2 (5 bases). V was pared by 5 bases and J by 0 bases, with 11 bases between. This CDR3 spans 15 amino acids. Germline V gives CDR1 PRHDT, CDR2 FYEKMQ (reference sequence). CDR3 region: CASSPTGSSYNEQFF. DNA of the CDR3: TGTGCCAGCAGCCCCACTGGGAGCTCCTACAATGAGCAGTTCTTC.

Ten or more counts support this clonotype. V is TRBV7-9 and J is TRBJ2-3, with a tentative D call TRBD2 (6 bases). V was pared by 3 bases and J by 4 bases, with 20 bases between. CDR1 SEHNR and CDR2 FQNEAQ come from the germline V gene (reference sequence). The CDR3 spans 17 residues. The CDR3 loop is CASSFPYLAGRSDTQYF. The CDR3, as DNA: TGTGCCAGCAGCTTCCCCTACCTGGCGGGAAGGTCAGATACGCAGTATTTT.

The chain links TRBV12-3 or TRBV12-4 to TRBJ1-1; D might be TRBD1 (5 bases). CDR3 length equals 12 residues. V was shortened by 5 bases and J by 6 bases, with 10 bases between the two germline ends. The CDR3 DNA reads as TGTGCCAGCAGTCCCGACAGCCCTGAAGCTTTCTTT. It specifies CASSPDSPEAFF.

This clonotype appeared many times. V is TRBV30 and J is TRBJ1-3; 8 positions agree with TRBD1. This CDR3 comprises 14 residues. Germline-derived CDR1 and CDR2 are GTSNPN and SVGIG (reference sequence). Trimming at V came to 5 bases and at J to 2 bases, leaving 5 bases not matched to a gene. Here the CDR3 reads CAWGRQGTGNTIYF. CDR3 DNA: TGTGCCTGGGGCCGACAGGGGACTGGAAACACCATATATTTT.